Sequencing of this T cell receptor beta chain was carried out in a study of siplizumab effects on memory and regulatory T cells. Study outcomes and limitations: Most proliferating CD4+ or CD8+ clones, roughly 80-97%, had no naive or memory assignment. Whether proliferating Tregs in siplizumab cultures suppress was not functionally confirmed.

The data were produced by immunoSEQ multiplex PCR, yet TCRdb's version contains in-frame clones alone and is incomplete. The table includes about 85,000 clones, approximately 95% detected once. Losses at the gene ends were 5 bases for V and 7 bases for J; bases not matched to a gene: 8. The CDR3 has 15 residues. Germline V gene lookup returns CDR1 MDHEN and CDR2 SYDVKM. In the case of this clone: The antigen is unknown.

The chain uses TRBV28 and TRBJ2-1, with TRBD1 matching over 10 bases. The specimen was CD8+ T cells sorted from blood. This sequence was found in a human donor in good health. The CDR3 spells CASSAGDRGVNEQFF. The CDR3, as DNA: TGTGCCAGCAGTGCAGGGGACAGGGGTGTTAATGAGCAGTTCTTC.